This T cell receptor beta chain came from a study of OX40 agonist ivuxolimab in advanced cancers. For context, the study as a whole: Ivuxolimab was a fully human IgG2 agonistic monoclonal antibody targeting the costimulatory receptor OX40 (CD134). Patients were allowed to have had prior anti-PD-1, anti-PD-L1 or anti-CTLA-4 therapy, and approximately 40% of the dose-escalation patients had previously received checkpoint inhibitors. Intravenous ivuxolimab was administered to patients every 2 weeks at six dose levels: 0.01, 0.1, 0.3, 1.5, 3 and 10 mg/kg. Of the roughly 51 patients in dose escalation, 19 had hepatocellular carcinoma, some 15 had melanoma, 9 had renal cell carcinoma and 9 had head and neck cancer. Partial responses occurred in three dose-escalation patients, of whom one had hepatocellular carcinoma and two had cutaneous melanoma. In the dose-escalation cohort, 70% to 90% of patients were male, and the mean age was 60 years with a range of about 20 to 90. Peripheral TCRbeta sequencing was intended to test whether TCR sequence diversity was altered and clonal T-cell expansion was caused by ivuxolimab. The paper covers the monotherapy dose-escalation part of the phase I ivuxolimab trial, which included N of about 50 patients.

As to this clone: What this receptor recognizes is not known. Qualities for individual bases were not recorded, and no much larger clone is one base off.

CDR1 and CDR2, per the germline V gene, are MNHEY and SVGAGI. From the cysteine up to the phenylalanine, the CDR3 has a length of 14 residues. Of all the DNA, just the CDR3 is kept, 42 bases in frame from base 1. At the junction V is shortened by 2 bases and J by 5 bases, with 12 bases in between. To sequence the TCRbeta CDR3 region, genomic DNA was isolated from the sorted cells. TCRbeta CDR3 regions were sequenced using the immunoSEQ Assay. This is the immuneACCESS table as TCRdb keeps it, with only in-frame sequences that have V and J called. A part of the clones is gone; compared with another copy, unresolved V genes explain less than half, and the rest is unexplained. This sample is represented by roughly 53,000 clones; roughly 84% of them were singletons. Approximately 0.61% of the sample goes to the ten largest clones. General study outcomes and caveats: After ivuxolimab, more expanded clones were found on average in CD8+ T cells than in CD4+ T cells. Antigen specificity was not determined for the clonally expanded peripheral T cells. Clonal expansion of both CD4+ and CD8+ blood T cells was observed from baseline to week 6 at doses 0.1 to 3.0 mg/kg. In partial responders in the 0.1-3.0 mg/kg groups, normalized peripheral clonal expansion was found to be among the lowest, especially among CD8+ T cells. Low levels of normalized T-cell clonal expansion were also shown by some nonresponding patients.

The trial excluded patients who had a history of autoimmune disease or who were on systemic immunosuppression. Peripheral blood for TCR sequencing was collected from all dose cohorts at baseline, on cycle 4 day 1, and on cycle 7 day 1. The samples were taken from a phase I, first-in-human, multicenter, open-label dose-escalation trial of ivuxolimab. Adults with locally advanced or metastatic melanoma, renal cell, hepatocellular, or head and neck squamous cell carcinoma were enrolled in the trial. CD4+ and CD8+ T cells were sorted separately from peripheral blood before TCR sequencing. Specimen: CD4+ or CD8+ T cells sorted from blood, collected in a trial of the OX40 agonist ivuxolimab. The V and J genes are TRBV6-5 and TRBJ2-5, with the D gene not confidently named. This receptor was taken from an adult with an advanced solid tumor such as melanoma, head and neck, liver or kidney cancer. At the DNA level, the sequence is TGTGCCAGCAGTTACCGGAGACCTCACGAGACCCAGTACTTC. This is translated as CASSYRRPHETQYF.